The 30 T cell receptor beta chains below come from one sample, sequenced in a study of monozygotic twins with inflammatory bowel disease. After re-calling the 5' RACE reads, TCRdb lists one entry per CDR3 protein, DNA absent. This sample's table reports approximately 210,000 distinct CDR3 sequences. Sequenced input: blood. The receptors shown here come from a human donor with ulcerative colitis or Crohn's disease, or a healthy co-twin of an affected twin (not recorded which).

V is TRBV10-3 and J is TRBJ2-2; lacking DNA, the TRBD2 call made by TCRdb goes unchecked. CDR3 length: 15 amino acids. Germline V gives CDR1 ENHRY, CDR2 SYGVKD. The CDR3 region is CAISETSANTGELFF.

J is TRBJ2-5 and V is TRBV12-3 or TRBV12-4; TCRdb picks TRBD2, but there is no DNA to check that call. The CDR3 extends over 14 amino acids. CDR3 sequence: CASSRSGGHGTQYF.

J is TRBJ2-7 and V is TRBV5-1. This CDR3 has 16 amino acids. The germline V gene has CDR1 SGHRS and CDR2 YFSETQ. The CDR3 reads CASSLVSDLSHYEQYF.

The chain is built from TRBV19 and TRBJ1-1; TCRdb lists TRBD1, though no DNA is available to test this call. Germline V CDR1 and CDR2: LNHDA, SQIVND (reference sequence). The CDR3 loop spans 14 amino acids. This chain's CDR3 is CASSIDRGSPEAFF.

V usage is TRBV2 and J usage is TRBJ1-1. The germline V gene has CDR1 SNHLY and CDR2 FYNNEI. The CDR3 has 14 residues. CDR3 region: CASRKFGQRVEAFF.

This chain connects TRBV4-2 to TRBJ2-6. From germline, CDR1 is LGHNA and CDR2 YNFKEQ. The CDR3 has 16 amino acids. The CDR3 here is CASSQEATSGANVLTF.

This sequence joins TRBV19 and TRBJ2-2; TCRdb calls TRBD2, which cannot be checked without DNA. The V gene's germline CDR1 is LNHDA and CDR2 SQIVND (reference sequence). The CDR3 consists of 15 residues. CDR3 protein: CASSGRVSWTGELFF.

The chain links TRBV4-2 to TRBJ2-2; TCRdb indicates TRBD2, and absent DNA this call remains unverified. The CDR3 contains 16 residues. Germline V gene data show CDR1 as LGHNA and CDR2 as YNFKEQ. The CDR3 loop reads CASSQVGREVTGELFF.

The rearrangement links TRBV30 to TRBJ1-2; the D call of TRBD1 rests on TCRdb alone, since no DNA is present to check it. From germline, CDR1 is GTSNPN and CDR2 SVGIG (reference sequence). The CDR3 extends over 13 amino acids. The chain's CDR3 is CAWTGTDLYGYTF.

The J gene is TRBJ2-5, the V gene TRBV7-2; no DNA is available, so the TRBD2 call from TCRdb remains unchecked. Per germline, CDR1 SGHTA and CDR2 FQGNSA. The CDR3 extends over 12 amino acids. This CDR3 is CASRRGGETQYF.

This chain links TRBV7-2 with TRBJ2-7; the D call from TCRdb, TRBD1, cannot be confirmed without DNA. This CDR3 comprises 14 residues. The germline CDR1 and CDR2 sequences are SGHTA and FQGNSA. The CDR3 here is CASSLAVLSYEQYF.

The CDR3 is CASSPGTHAYEQYF. The V and J genes are TRBV12-3 or TRBV12-4 and TRBJ2-7; there is no DNA to check the TCRdb D call of TRBD2. CDR3 length: 14 residues.

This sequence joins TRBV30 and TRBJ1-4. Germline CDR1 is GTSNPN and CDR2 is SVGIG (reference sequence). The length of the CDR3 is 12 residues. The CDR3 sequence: CAWTGLSEKLFF.

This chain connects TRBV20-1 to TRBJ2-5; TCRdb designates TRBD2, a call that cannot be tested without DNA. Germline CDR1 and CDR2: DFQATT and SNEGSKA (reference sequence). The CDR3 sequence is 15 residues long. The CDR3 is CSASRLAGDGETQYF.

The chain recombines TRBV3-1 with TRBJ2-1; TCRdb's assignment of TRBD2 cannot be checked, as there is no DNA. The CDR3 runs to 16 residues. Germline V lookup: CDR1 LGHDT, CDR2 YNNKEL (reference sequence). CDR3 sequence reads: CASSQSRTSGYNEQFF.

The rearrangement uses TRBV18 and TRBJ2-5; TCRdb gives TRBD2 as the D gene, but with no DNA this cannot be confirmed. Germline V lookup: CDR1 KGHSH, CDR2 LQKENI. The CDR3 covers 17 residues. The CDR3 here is CASSPGAGPSQGETQYF.

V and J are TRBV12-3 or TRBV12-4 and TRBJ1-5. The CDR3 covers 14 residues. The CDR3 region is CASSARGPAQPQHF.

This CDR3 is CASTYLAGLDTQYF. The chain combines TRBV5-1 with TRBJ2-3; TCRdb designates TRBD2, a call that cannot be tested without DNA. Germline V lookup: CDR1 SGHRS, CDR2 YFSETQ. The CDR3 has 14 amino acids.

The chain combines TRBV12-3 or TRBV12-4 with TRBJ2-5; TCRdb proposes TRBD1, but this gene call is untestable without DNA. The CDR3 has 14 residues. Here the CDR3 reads CASSSREEGETQYF.

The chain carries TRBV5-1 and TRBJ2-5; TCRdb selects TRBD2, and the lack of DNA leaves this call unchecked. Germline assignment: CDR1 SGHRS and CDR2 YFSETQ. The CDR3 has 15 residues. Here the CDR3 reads CASSAAGLDWETQYF. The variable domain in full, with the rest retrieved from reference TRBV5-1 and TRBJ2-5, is KAGVTQTPRYLIKTRGQQVTLSCSPISGHRSVSWYQQTPGQGLQFLFEYFSETQRNKGNFPGRFSGRQFSNSRSEMNVSTLELGDSALYLCASSAAGLDWETQYFGPGTRLLVL.

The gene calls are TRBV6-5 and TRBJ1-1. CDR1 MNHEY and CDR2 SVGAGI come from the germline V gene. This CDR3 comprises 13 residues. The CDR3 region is CASTLGLGTEAFF.

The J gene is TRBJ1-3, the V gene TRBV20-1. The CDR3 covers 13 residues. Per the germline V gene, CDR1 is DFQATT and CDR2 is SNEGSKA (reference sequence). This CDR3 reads CSARQDLGNTIYF.

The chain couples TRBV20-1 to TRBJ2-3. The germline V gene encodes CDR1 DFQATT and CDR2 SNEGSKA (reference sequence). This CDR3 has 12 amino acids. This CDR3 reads CSADRRGDTQYF.

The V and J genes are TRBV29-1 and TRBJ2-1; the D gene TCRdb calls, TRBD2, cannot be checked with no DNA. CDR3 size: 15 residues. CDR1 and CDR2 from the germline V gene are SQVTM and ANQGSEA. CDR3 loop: CSVDGILAGEREQFF.

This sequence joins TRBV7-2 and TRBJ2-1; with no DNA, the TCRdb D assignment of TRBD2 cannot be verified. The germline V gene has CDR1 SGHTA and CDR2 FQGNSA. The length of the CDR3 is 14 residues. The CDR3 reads CASSLYGGLSEQFF.

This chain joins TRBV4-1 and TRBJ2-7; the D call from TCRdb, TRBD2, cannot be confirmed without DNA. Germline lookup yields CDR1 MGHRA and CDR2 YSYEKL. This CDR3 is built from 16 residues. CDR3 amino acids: CASSLGGSGQTYEQYF.

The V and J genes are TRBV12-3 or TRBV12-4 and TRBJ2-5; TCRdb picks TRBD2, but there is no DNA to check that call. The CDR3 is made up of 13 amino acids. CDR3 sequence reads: CASSLKVEATQYF.

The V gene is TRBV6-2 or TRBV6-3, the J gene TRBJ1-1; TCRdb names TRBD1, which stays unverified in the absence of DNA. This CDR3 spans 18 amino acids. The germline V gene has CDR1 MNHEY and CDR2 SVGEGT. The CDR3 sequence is CASKGDLGRQGLNTEAFF.

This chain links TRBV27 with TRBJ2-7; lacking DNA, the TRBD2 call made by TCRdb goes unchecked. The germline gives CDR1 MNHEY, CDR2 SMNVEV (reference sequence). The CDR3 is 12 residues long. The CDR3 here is CASSLPGLEQYF.

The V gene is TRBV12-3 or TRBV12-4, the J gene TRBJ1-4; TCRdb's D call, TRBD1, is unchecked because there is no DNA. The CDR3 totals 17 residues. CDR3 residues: CASSLGQAEPTNEKLFF.